Sequencing of this T cell receptor beta chain was carried out in a study of blood T cell repertoires in COVID-19. The wider study: The United States, Italy and Spain provided the acute and convalescent COVID-19 samples.

The repertoire was sequenced with immunoSEQ multiplex PCR; TCRdb's copy has only in-frame clones and lacks some. The sample contains 200,000 to 250,000 clones, approximately 90% of which appear only once. The J segment lost 1 base and the V segment lost 4 bases, leaving 3 bases of the junction unmatched. The germline gives CDR1 KGHSH, CDR2 LQKENI. This CDR3 has 14 amino acids. The sequenced material came from peripheral blood. The source is a man aged 25 to 45 with COVID-19, enrolled during active disease. The V gene is TRBV18, the J gene TRBJ1-1, with 7 bases lining up with TRBD1. The chain's CDR3 is CASSQGTANTEAFF. The DNA for the CDR3 is TGTGCCAGCTCACAGGGGACAGCGAACACTGAAGCTTTCTTT.